The 30 T cell receptor beta chains presented below share a single source sample, sequenced in a study of CD8+ T cells in alopecia areata. Extracted from the samples, RNA was reverse transcribed into cDNA to serve as the sequencing template. Data came from immunoSEQ multiplex PCR; TCRdb stores just in-frame clones and leaves some out. In the table there are almost 250,000 clones, around 67% of which are singletons. This material consisted of CD4+ T cells sorted from blood, taken at week 0. Receptors were obtained from a human donor with alopecia areata.

V is TRBV5-4 and J is TRBJ2-2; 9 bases line up with TRBD1. The CDR3 is made up of 15 amino acids. Trimming at V came to 4 bases and at J to 7 bases, leaving 8 bases not matched to a gene. Germline V gene sequence: CDR1 SGHNT, CDR2 YYREEE (reference sequence). CDR3 DNA sequence: TGTGCCAGCAGCGAAGGGACAGGGCAAAACGGGGAGCTGTTTTTT. As protein: CASSEGTGQNGELFF.

V and J are TRBV7-9 and TRBJ2-5, with unresolved D. CDR1 is SEHNR and CDR2 is FQNEAQ in the germline V gene (reference sequence). V was shortened by 7 bases and J by 8 bases, with 26 bases between the two germline ends. The CDR3 spans 16 residues. CDR3 coding DNA: TGTGCCAGCACCCCCTCGTCCCGGACCGAAGAACGTACCCAGTACTTC. Translated: CASTPSSRTEERTQYF.

The chain is built from TRBV5-1 and TRBJ1-2; 7 positions agree with TRBD1. The V gene end was trimmed by 1 base and the J gene end by 2 bases; junction bases not matched to a gene: 2. CDR3 size: 14 residues. Germline V gene lookup returns CDR1 SGHRS and CDR2 YFSETQ. The CDR3 region has the DNA TGCGCCAGCAGCTTGACAGGGGCGAACTATGGCTACACCTTC. This translates into CASSLTGANYGYTF.

This clone was observed once. The V and J genes are TRBV14 and TRBJ2-6; D is undetermined. CDR3 size: 14 residues. The germline gives CDR1 SGHDN, CDR2 FVKESK. The V end lost 5 bases, the J end lost 3 bases, and 8 bases lay between the germline ends. For the CDR3, the DNA is TGTGCCAGCAGCGCTCGACTTGGGGCCAACGTCCTGACTTTC. As protein: CASSARLGANVLTF.

The chain is built from TRBV5-4 and TRBJ2-2; weak D call: TRBD2 (5 bases). The CDR3 contains 15 residues. Trimming stripped 0 bases from V and 1 base from J, with 7 bases between. CDR1 is SGHNT, CDR2 YYREEE, per germline (reference sequence). CDR3 coding DNA: TGTGCCAGCAGCTTGGGCAGCGGGAACACCGGGGAGCTGTTTTTT. Residues: CASSLGSGNTGELFF.

The chain uses TRBV4-3 and TRBJ2-3; TRBD2 might be the D (6 bases). V shed 3 bases and J shed 1 base, with 14 bases lying between them. The CDR3 loop spans 16 amino acids. Germline loops: CDR1 LGHNA, CDR2 YSLEER. In DNA, the CDR3 is TGCGCCAGCAGCCAGAGTCCCGGGAGTGGCACAGATACGCAGTATTTT. Its protein product is CASSQSPGSGTDTQYF.

The chain employs TRBV25-1 and TRBJ2-1, with a possible D match to TRBD1 (7 bases). The ends were cut back, 6 bases at V and 8 bases at J, with 11 bases in the middle. Germline CDR1 MGHDK, CDR2 SYGVNS. The CDR3 spans 12 residues. The CDR3 loop is CASRGGGDEQFF. The CDR3, as DNA: TGTGCCAGCAGAGGAGGGGGCGATGAGCAGTTCTTC. Drawing the rest from reference TRBV25-1 and TRBJ2-1, the complete variable domain is EADIYQTPRYLVIGTGKKITLECSQTMGHDKMYWYQQDPGMELHLIHYSYGVNSTEKGDLSSESTVSRIRTEHFPLTLESARPSHTSQYLCASRGGGDEQFFGPGTRLTVL.

To note about this clone: Mismatch with germline at one junction end may stem from a read error. This chain uses TRBV29-1 with TRBJ2-5; the D gene could be TRBD1 or TRBD2 (7 bases each). Looked up from germline, CDR1 is SQVTM and CDR2 is ANQGSEA. CDR3 length equals 14 residues. CDR3 DNA sequence: TGCAGCGCTGAACCGGGACATCAGGGGGGGGCCCAGTACTTC. Amino acid sequence: CSAEPGHQGGAQYF.

CDR3 nucleotide sequence: TGTGCCAGCAGCTCACTGTACCAAGAGACCCAGTACTTC. The encoded protein is CASSSLYQETQYF. The chain is built from TRBV5-6 and TRBJ2-5, with D hard to call. V shed 3 bases and J shed 0 bases, with 6 bases lying between them. This CDR3 is built from 13 residues. The germline V gene encodes CDR1 SGHDT and CDR2 YYEEEE. The variable domain in full, completed from reference TRBV5-6 and TRBJ2-5, reads DAGVTQSPTHLIKTRGQQVTLRCSPKSGHDTVSWYQQALGQGPQFIFQYYEEEERQRGNFPDRFSGHQFPNYSSELNVNALLLGDSALYLCASSSLYQETQYFGPGTRLLVL.

The V and J genes are TRBV10-3 and TRBJ2-3; 9 bases map to TRBD2. Germline assignment: CDR1 ENHRY and CDR2 SYGVKD. The junction had 5 bases not matched to a gene; V was cut back by 7 bases and J by 0 bases. This CDR3 comprises 15 residues. CDR3 coding DNA: TGTGCCATCACAAGCGGGGGGTCGAGCACAGATACGCAGTATTTT. It yields the protein CAITSGGSSTDTQYF.

The chain is built from TRBV30 and TRBJ1-3, with TRBD1 as a possible D gene (5 bases). The germline V gene has CDR1 GTSNPN and CDR2 SVGIG (reference sequence). With 0 bases removed from V and 1 base from J, the gap between germline ends came to 10 bases. The CDR3 loop spans 15 amino acids. CDR3 protein: CAWSVLGGSGNTIYF. The CDR3 nucleotides read TGTGCCTGGAGTGTATTGGGGGGATCTGGAAACACCATATATTTT.

Regarding this clone: The same CDR3 is also encoded by other DNA sequences in this sample. V and J are TRBV5-6 and TRBJ1-1, with D possibly matching TRBD1 (5 bases). The V end was cut by 2 bases, the J end by 3 bases, with 8 bases between. The CDR3 runs 13 residues. The germline CDR1 and CDR2 sequences are SGHDT and YYEEEE. CDR3 protein: CASSFDRDTEAFF. The CDR3 region has the DNA TGTGCCAGCAGCTTCGACAGAGACACTGAAGCTTTCTTT.

V gene TRBV10-3 combines with J gene TRBJ1-1; possibly TRBD1 for D (6 bases). V lost 6 bases to trimming and J lost 1 base, with 12 bases between them. There are 14 residues in the CDR3. Per germline, CDR1 ENHRY and CDR2 SYGVKD. This CDR3 is CAIRHRESNTEAFF. The CDR3 DNA reads as TGTGCCATCAGACACAGGGAATCGAACACTGAAGCTTTCTTT.

Of note for this clone: This sample includes further DNA sequences coding for the same CDR3. The rearrangement links TRBV29-1 to TRBJ2-5, with TRBD1 identical over 7 bases. CDR3 size: 12 residues. J was trimmed by 3 bases and V by 3 bases; bases with no gene match: 1. Germline V CDR1 and CDR2: SQVTM, ANQGSEA. CDR3 in amino acids: CSVDQGEETQYF. The CDR3 DNA reads as TGCAGCGTTGATCAGGGGGAAGAGACCCAGTACTTC.

CDR3 protein: CASSLARSGANVLTF. CDR3 coding DNA: TGTGCCAGCAGCTTAGCACGGTCTGGGGCCAACGTCCTGACTTTC. The rearrangement uses TRBV7-2 and TRBJ2-6; no clear D gene. The germline CDR1 and CDR2 sequences are SGHTA and FQGNSA. The V gene lost 0 bases and the J gene lost 1 base, with 4 bases spanning the gap. This CDR3 spans 15 amino acids. Full variable domain (remainder filled in from reference TRBV7-2 and TRBJ2-6): GAGVSQSPSNKVTEKGKDVELRCDPISGHTALYWYRQSLGQGLEFLIYFQGNSAPDKSGLPSDRFSAERTGGSVSTLTIQRTQQEDSAVYLCASSLARSGANVLTFGAGSRLTVL.

The chain recombines TRBV11-2 with TRBJ1-2; 8 nucleotides align to TRBD1. The length of the CDR3 is 17 residues. Trimming cost V 5 bases and J 4 bases; bases outside gene matches: 15. Germline lookup yields CDR1 SGHAT and CDR2 FQNNGV. The CDR3 is CASSRMGTGAKFYGYTF. The CDR3, as DNA: TGTGCCAGCAGCCGGATGGGGACAGGCGCGAAATTCTATGGCTACACCTTC.

The rearrangement links TRBV29-1 to TRBJ1-2; the D gene is possibly TRBD1 (5 bases). The CDR3 extends over 12 amino acids. The V gene lost 7 bases and the J gene lost 7 bases, with 16 bases spanning the gap. Looked up from germline, CDR1 is SQVTM and CDR2 is ANQGSEA. CDR3 sequence reads: CSADKAGAGYTF. The CDR3 DNA sequence: TGCAGCGCCGACAAGGCTGGGGCTGGCTACACCTTC.

This clone was recorded once. This rearrangement joins TRBV5-6 to TRBJ1-5; no firm D call. The V and J ends lost 3 bases and 3 bases respectively, with 7 bases between them. This CDR3 contains 13 residues. CDR1 is SGHDT, CDR2 YYEEEE, per germline. As DNA, the CDR3 is TGTGCCAGCAGCTCGAGGGACAATCAGCCCCAGCATTTT. Its translation: CASSSRDNQPQHF. The complete variable domain, with remaining parts taken from reference TRBV5-6 and TRBJ1-5, reads DAGVTQSPTHLIKTRGQQVTLRCSPKSGHDTVSWYQQALGQGPQFIFQYYEEEERQRGNFPDRFSGHQFPNYSSELNVNALLLGDSALYLCASSSRDNQPQHFGDGTRLSIL.

The chain carries TRBV30 and TRBJ1-6, with 7 bases lining up with TRBD1. The length of the CDR3 is 13 residues. Losses at the gene ends were 7 bases for V and 4 bases for J; bases not matched to a gene: 4. Germline values: CDR1 GTSNPN, CDR2 SVGIG (reference sequence). CDR3 in DNA: TGTGCCTTTCAGGGGGGGTATAATTCACCCCTCCACTTT. Translated: CAFQGGYNSPLHF. Supplemented by reference TRBV30 and TRBJ1-6, the full variable domain reads SQTIHQWPATLVQPVGSPLSLECTVEGTSNPNLYWYRQAAGRGLQLLFYSVGIGQISSEVPQNLSASRPQDRQFILSSKKLLLSDSGFYLCAFQGGYNSPLHFGNGTRLTVT.

V is TRBV30 and J is TRBJ2-1; TRBD1 is a possible D gene (7 bases). The V end lost 8 bases, the J end lost 7 bases, and 18 bases lay between the germline ends. The CDR3 is made up of 13 amino acids. CDR1 and CDR2 (germline): GTSNPN, SVGIG (reference sequence). For the CDR3, the DNA is TGTGCCCGATGGACAGGCCGGGGGAATGAGCAGTTCTTC. Protein: CARWTGRGNEQFF.

Turning to this clone: This sample includes further DNA sequences coding for the same CDR3. This chain uses TRBV7-9 with TRBJ2-3, with D possibly matching TRBD2 (6 bases). Germline V gives CDR1 SEHNR, CDR2 FQNEAQ (reference sequence). Trimming removed 3 bases at V and 3 bases at J, with 7 bases between. The CDR3 consists of 13 residues. The CDR3 DNA reads as TGTGCCAGCAGCTTCGGGGGAACAGATACGCAGTATTTT. It specifies CASSFGGTDTQYF.

The V gene is TRBV15, the J gene TRBJ2-5; D might be TRBD1 (6 bases). CDR3 length equals 16 residues. Trimming removed 0 bases at V and 6 bases at J, with 17 bases between. Germline loops: CDR1 LNHNV, CDR2 YYDKDF (reference sequence). The CDR3 DNA reads TGTGCCACCAGCAGAGATGCGCGAGACAGGCTGCAGACCCAGTACTTC. It specifies CATSRDARDRLQTQYF.

The chain has TRBV5-1 and TRBJ2-6; TRBD1 matches at 7 bases. Germline V lookup: CDR1 SGHRS, CDR2 YFSETQ. J was trimmed by 2 bases and V by 5 bases; bases with no gene match: 1. The CDR3 sequence is 14 residues long. CDR3 sequence: CASRTGTGANVLTF. DNA for the CDR3: TGCGCCAGCAGGACAGGGACTGGGGCCAACGTCCTGACTTTC. The full variable domain, with the rest looked up from reference TRBV5-1 and TRBJ2-6, is KAGVTQTPRYLIKTRGQQVTLSCSPISGHRSVSWYQQTPGQGLQFLFEYFSETQRNKGNFPGRFSGRQFSNSRSEMNVSTLELGDSALYLCASRTGTGANVLTFGAGSRLTVL.

The gene calls are TRBV7-2 and TRBJ1-1; 7 bases fit TRBD1. The length of the CDR3 is 13 residues. CDR1 SGHTA and CDR2 FQGNSA come from the germline V gene. The J segment lost 4 bases and the V segment lost 4 bases, leaving 3 bases of the junction unmatched. The CDR3 reads CASSSNRGTEAFF. Here the CDR3 DNA reads TGTGCCAGCAGCTCTAACAGGGGCACTGAAGCTTTCTTT.

The chain is built from TRBV29-1 and TRBJ2-5; TRBD1 matches at 7 bases. Unmatched junction bases numbered 6, after V lost 3 bases and J lost 5 bases. Germline CDR1 and CDR2: SQVTM and ANQGSEA. The length of the CDR3 is 13 residues. This chain's CDR3 is CSVERGRTETQYF. As DNA, the CDR3 is TGCAGCGTTGAGAGGGGGCGCACGGAGACCCAGTACTTC.

This clone was seen a few times. The V gene is TRBV27, the J gene TRBJ2-3; D could derive from TRBD1 or TRBD2 (5 bases each). V was pared by 7 bases and J by 0 bases, with 14 bases between. Per the germline V gene, CDR1 is MNHEY and CDR2 is SMNVEV (reference sequence). This CDR3 comprises 15 residues. The CDR3 loop is CASTPRGTSTDTQYF. The CDR3 DNA reads TGTGCCAGCACACCGAGGGGAACTAGCACAGATACGCAGTATTTT.

The chain carries TRBV15 and TRBJ2-2; 8 bases fit TRBD1. The CDR3 is made up of 13 amino acids. The V gene end was trimmed by 5 bases and the J gene end by 13 bases; junction bases not matched to a gene: 9. Looked up from germline, CDR1 is LNHNV and CDR2 is YYDKDF (reference sequence). The CDR3 sequence is CATSPRAGGGLFF. CDR3 in DNA: TGTGCCACCAGCCCCCGGGCAGGGGGCGGGCTGTTTTTT.

This sequence joins TRBV29-1 and TRBJ1-2; D is undetermined. The V end lost 4 bases, the J end lost 0 bases, and 12 bases lay between the germline ends. The CDR3 is 14 residues long. CDR1 is SQVTM and CDR2 is ANQGSEA in the germline V gene. CDR3 nucleotide sequence: TGCAGCGTTGGATTACAAAAAGCTAACTATGGCTACACCTTC. It encodes CSVGLQKANYGYTF.

The V gene is TRBV30, the J gene TRBJ1-2, with a possible D match to TRBD1 (6 bases). This CDR3 has 12 amino acids. Germline assignment: CDR1 GTSNPN and CDR2 SVGIG (reference sequence). Deletions cut 3 bases from V and 3 bases from J, with 8 bases between. The DNA of the CDR3 is TGTGCCTGGAGAAGGACAGACTATGGCTACACCTTC. It encodes CAWRRTDYGYTF.

This clone was counted a single time. The CDR3, as DNA: TGTGCCAGCAGCCCCACGAATCGGTACAATGAGCAGTTCTTC. This codes for CASSPTNRYNEQFF. J is TRBJ2-1 and V is TRBV6-5; D not resolved. The CDR3 loop spans 14 amino acids. The V end was cut by 6 bases, the J end by 4 bases, with 13 bases between. The germline V gene has CDR1 MNHEY and CDR2 SVGAGI.